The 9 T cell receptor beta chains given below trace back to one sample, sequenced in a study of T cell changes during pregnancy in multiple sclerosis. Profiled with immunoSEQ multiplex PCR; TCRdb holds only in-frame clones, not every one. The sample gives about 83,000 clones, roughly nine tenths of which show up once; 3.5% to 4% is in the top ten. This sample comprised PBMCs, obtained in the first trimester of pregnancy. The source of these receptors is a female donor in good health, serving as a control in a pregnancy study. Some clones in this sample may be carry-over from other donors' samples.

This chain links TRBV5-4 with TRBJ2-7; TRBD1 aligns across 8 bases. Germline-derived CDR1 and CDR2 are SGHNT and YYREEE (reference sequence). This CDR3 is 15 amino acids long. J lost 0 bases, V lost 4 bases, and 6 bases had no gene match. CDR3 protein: CASSLRDRSSYEQYF. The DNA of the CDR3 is TGTGCCAGCAGCCTCCGGGACAGGAGCTCCTACGAGCAGTACTTC.

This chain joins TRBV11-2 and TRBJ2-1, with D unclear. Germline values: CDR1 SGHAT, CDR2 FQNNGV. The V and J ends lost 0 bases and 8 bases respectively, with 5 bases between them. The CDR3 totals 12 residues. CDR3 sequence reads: CASSLDPYEQFF. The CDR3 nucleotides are TGTGCCAGCAGCTTAGATCCGTATGAGCAGTTCTTC.

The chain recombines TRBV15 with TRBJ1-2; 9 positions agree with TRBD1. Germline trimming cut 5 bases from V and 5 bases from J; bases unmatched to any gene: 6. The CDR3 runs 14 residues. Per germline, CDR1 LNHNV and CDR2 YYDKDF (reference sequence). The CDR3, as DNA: TGTGCCACCAGCGACCGGGACAGGGTATATGGCTACACCTTC. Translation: CATSDRDRVYGYTF.

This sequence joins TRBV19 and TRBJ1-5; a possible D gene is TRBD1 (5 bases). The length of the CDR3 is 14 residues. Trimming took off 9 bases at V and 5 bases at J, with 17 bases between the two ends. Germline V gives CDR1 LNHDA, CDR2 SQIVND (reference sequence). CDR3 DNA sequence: TGTGCCAGCCCGCTGAAAGGGGCACATCAGCCCCAGCATTTT. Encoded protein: CASPLKGAHQPQHF.

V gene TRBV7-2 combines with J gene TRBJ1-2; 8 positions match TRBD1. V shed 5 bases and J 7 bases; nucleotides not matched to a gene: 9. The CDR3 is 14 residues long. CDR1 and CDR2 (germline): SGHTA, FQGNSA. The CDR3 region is CASSAGGASTGYTF. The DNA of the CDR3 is TGTGCCAGCAGCGCAGGGGGCGCAAGTACTGGCTACACCTTC.

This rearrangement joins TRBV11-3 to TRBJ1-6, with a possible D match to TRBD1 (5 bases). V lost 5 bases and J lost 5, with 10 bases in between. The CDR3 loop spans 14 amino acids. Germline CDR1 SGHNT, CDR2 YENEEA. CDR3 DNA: TGTGCCAGCAGCCGGGGGATTGATAATTCACCCCTCCACTTT. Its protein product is CASSRGIDNSPLHF. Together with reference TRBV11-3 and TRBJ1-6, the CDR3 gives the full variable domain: EAGVVQSPRYKIIEKKQPVAFWCNPISGHNTLYWYLQNLGQGPELLIRYENEEAVDDSQLPKDRFSAERLKGVDSTLKIQPAELGDSAVYLCASSRGIDNSPLHFGNGTRLTVT.

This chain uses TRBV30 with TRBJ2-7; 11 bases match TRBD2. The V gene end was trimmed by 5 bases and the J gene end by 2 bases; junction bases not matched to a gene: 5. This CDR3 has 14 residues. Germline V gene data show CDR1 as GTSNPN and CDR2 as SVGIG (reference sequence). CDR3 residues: CAWGSGRGPYEQYF. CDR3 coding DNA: TGTGCCTGGGGTAGCGGGAGGGGGCCCTACGAGCAGTACTTC.

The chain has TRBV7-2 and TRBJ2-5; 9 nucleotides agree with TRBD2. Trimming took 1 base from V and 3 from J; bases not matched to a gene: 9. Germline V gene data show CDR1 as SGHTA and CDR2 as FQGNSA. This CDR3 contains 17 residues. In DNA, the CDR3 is TGTGCCAGCAGCTTAGGACGAGCGGGGGGAATTAAAGAGACCCAGTACTTC. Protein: CASSLGRAGGIKETQYF.

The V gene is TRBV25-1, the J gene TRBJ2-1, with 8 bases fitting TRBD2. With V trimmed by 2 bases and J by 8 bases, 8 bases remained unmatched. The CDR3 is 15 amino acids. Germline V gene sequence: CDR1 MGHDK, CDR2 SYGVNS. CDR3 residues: CASSESGGRLYEQFF. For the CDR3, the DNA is TGTGCCAGCAGTGAAAGTGGCGGGAGGTTGTATGAGCAGTTCTTC. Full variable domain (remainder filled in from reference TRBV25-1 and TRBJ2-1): EADIYQTPRYLVIGTGKKITLECSQTMGHDKMYWYQQDPGMELHLIHYSYGVNSTEKGDLSSESTVSRIRTEHFPLTLESARPSHTSQYLCASSESGGRLYEQFFGPGTRLTVL.